This entry is about one T cell receptor beta chain. This CDR3 is built from 14 residues. CDR1 MNHEY and CDR2 SVGAGI come from the germline V gene. The V gene end was trimmed by 4 bases and the J gene end by 6 bases; junction bases not matched to a gene: 8. As processed by the authors: Scientists estimated how many nucleated cells there were by amplifying reference gene primers. Sequencing was performed with immunoSEQ multiplex PCR; in TCRdb, only in-frame clones are kept and a portion is missing. Clone size and the V and J calls come from that table; the DNA yielded D and trimming. Of about 210,000 clones listed, 75% to 85% are singletons. The data stem from a study of blood T cell repertoires in COVID-19.

The sample was peripheral blood. V is TRBV6-5 and J is TRBJ1-2; the match to TRBD1 covers 7 bases. The TCR was taken from a human donor in a cohort sampled during active COVID-19. The CDR3 coding sequence is TGTGCCAGCAGTTCTCCGGGACAGACGAATGGCTACACCTTC. Its translation: CASSSPGQTNGYTF.